The TCR beta chain under discussion was sequenced for a study of cytomegalovirus exposure and HLA in healthy donors. Repertoires were generated with immunoSEQ multiplex PCR, while TCRdb's copy carries only in-frame clones and drops some. The repertoire holds more than 150,000 clones, with roughly 84% as singletons. This CDR3 contains 15 residues. Germline values: CDR1 SNHLY, CDR2 FYNNEI. Unmatched junction bases numbered 3, after V lost 3 bases and J lost 5 bases. The genes are TRBV2 and TRBJ2-2; 10 nucleotides match TRBD1. The sample comprised PBMCs. The clonotype was recovered from a man younger than 30 in good health and CMV-seropositive. For the CDR3, the DNA is TGTGCCAGCAGTGAGACAGGGGGCTGGACCGGGGAGCTGTTTTTT. Translated, it gives CASSETGGWTGELFF.